These 14 T cell receptor beta chains were all obtained from the same sample, sequenced in a study of Graves' ophthalmopathy and Graves' hyperthyroidism. Amplification from RNA transcripts yielded the TCR beta CDR3 regions. The workflow started with a first-round RT-PCR run with HTBI primers and then moved on to a second-round multiplex PCR. TCRdb reanalysed the multiplex PCR reads using MiXCR and keeps one entry per CDR3 protein. This table holds a few hundred thousand distinct CDR3 sequences, roughly a sixth found once. What was sequenced was peripheral blood. The receptors stem from an adult woman with stable Graves' hyperthyroidism.

This clonotype was seen ten or more times. The chain carries TRBV7-2 and TRBJ2-7; possibly TRBD2 for D (6 bases). Per the germline V gene, CDR1 is SGHTA and CDR2 is FQGNSA. Trimming removed 5 bases from V and 2 bases from J, with 13 bases in between. The CDR3 is made up of 14 amino acids. CDR3 bases: TGTGCCAGCAGCCCAGGGAGGCAGACCTACGAGCAGTACTTC. Its translation: CASSPGRQTYEQYF.

Many counts were recorded for this clonotype. The chain combines TRBV2 with TRBJ2-7; 7 bases map to TRBD1. V trimming: 9 bases; J trimming: 3 bases; junction bases outside the gene matches: 11. The CDR3 consists of 14 residues. Germline CDR1 reads SNHLY; CDR2 reads FYNNEI. The CDR3 sequence: CASKPNRGDYEQYF. The CDR3 DNA is TGTGCCAGTAAACCTAACAGGGGCGACTACGAGCAGTACTTC.

This clonotype was seen many times. The rearrangement joins TRBV28 to TRBJ2-5, with 11 bases matching TRBD2. Germline CDR1 is MDHEN and CDR2 is SYDVKM. V was clipped by 1 base and J by 4 bases; unmatched bases: 2. This CDR3 has 15 residues. The CDR3 region has the DNA TGTGCCAGCAGTTTATATACTAGCGGGGGAGAGACCCAGTACTTC. It is translated as CASSLYTSGGETQYF.

This clonotype was detected many times. This chain uses TRBV12-3 or TRBV12-4 with TRBJ2-5; 8 bases are shared with TRBD1. This CDR3 has 15 residues. Trimming took 6 bases from V and 2 from J; bases not matched to a gene: 8. The CDR3 is CASSPNRGNQETQYF. Written as DNA, the CDR3 is TGTGCCAGCAGCCCAAACAGGGGGAATCAAGAGACCCAGTACTTC.

This clonotype was seen repeatedly, ten times or more. The chain combines TRBV20-1 with TRBJ2-7, with TRBD1 identical over 11 bases. CDR1 is DFQATT, CDR2 SNEGSKA, per germline (reference sequence). CDR3 length: 19 amino acids. The trim removed 6 bases at V and 0 bases at J, leaving 19 bases unmatched. The CDR3 spells CSAMDRGQVAGGLSYEQYF. The DNA for the CDR3 is TGCAGTGCGATGGACAGGGGGCAGGTAGCGGGCGGGCTCTCCTACGAGCAGTACTTC.

V usage is TRBV5-1 and J usage is TRBJ2-5; either TRBD1 or TRBD2 may fit D (5 bases each). V lost 4 bases and J lost 3, with 13 bases in between. This CDR3 region has 14 residues. Germline V gene data show CDR1 as SGHRS and CDR2 as YFSETQ. The CDR3 loop reads CASSPPGRKETQYF. CDR3 in DNA: TGCGCCAGCAGCCCCCCGGGACGGAAAGAGACCCAGTACTTC.

This clonotype was counted at least ten times. The V call is TRBV15, the J call TRBJ2-2; D tentatively reads TRBD1 or TRBD2 (5 bases each). The CDR3 is 14 amino acids. V gave up 6 bases and J gave up 7 bases, with 15 bases separating them. The V gene's germline CDR1 is LNHNV and CDR2 YYDKDF (reference sequence). The CDR3: CATRPSRDHGELFF. CDR3 coding DNA: TGTGCCACCAGACCATCCAGGGACCACGGGGAGCTGTTTTTT.

The chain employs TRBV12-5 and TRBJ2-5; 8 bases are a match to TRBD1. The CDR3 extends over 16 amino acids. Germline assignment: CDR1 LGHNT and CDR2 FRNRAP. V was pared by 5 bases and J by 0 bases, with 8 bases of the junction left unmatched. The CDR3 nucleotides read TGTGCTAGTGGTACCGGGGACAGGCCCCACCAAGAGACCCAGTACTTC. It is translated as CASGTGDRPHQETQYF.

This clonotype has ten or more counts. The chain employs TRBV2 and TRBJ1-5; possibly TRBD1 for D (5 bases). The V end was cut by 6 bases, the J end by 4 bases, with 10 bases between. The CDR3 covers 13 residues. CDR1 and CDR2 (germline): SNHLY, FYNNEI. DNA of the CDR3: TGTGCCAGCAGGGGGCTACGGAATCAGCCCCAGCATTTT. Protein sequence: CASRGLRNQPQHF. The full variable domain, in which reference TRBV2 and TRBJ1-5 provide the parts outside the CDR3, is EPEVTQTPSHQVTQMGQEVILRCVPISNHLYFYWYRQILGQKVEFLVSFYNNEISEKSEIFDDQFSVERPDGSNFTLKIRSTKLEDSAMYFCASRGLRNQPQHFGDGTRLSIL.

V gene TRBV6-1 combines with J gene TRBJ1-2, with D maybe TRBD1 (5 bases). The CDR3 is made up of 14 amino acids. The germline gives CDR1 MNHNS, CDR2 SASEGT. With 6 bases removed from V and 7 bases from J, the gap between germline ends came to 18 bases. CDR3: CASRIGRGEGGYTF. Written as DNA, the CDR3 is TGTGCCAGCAGAATAGGACGGGGCGAGGGTGGCTACACCTTC.

The table lists this clonotype with many counts. This chain links TRBV7-2 with TRBJ1-1; 9 bases match TRBD1. V gave up 5 bases and J gave up 8 bases; unmatched junction bases: 6. Germline V lookup: CDR1 SGHTA, CDR2 FQGNSA. The CDR3 is 13 amino acids. The CDR3 reads CASSPRTGEEAFF. The CDR3 DNA is TGTGCCAGCAGCCCCCGGACAGGGGAAGAAGCTTTCTTT.

This clonotype was counted ten times or more. The chain has TRBV2 and TRBJ2-7; tentatively, D is TRBD1 or TRBD2 (5 bases each). CDR1 is SNHLY and CDR2 is FYNNEI in the germline V gene. CDR3 length: 14 amino acids. V lost 7 bases and J 3 bases, leaving 16 bases between the germline ends. CDR3 residues: CASTLGPQHYEQYF. The CDR3 DNA reads as TGTGCCAGCACCTTGGGACCACAGCACTACGAGCAGTACTTC.

There are a few counts of this clonotype. This rearrangement joins TRBV3-1 to TRBJ2-5, with a tentative D call TRBD1 (7 bases). The V end was cut by 4 bases, the J end by 3 bases, with 12 bases between. CDR3 length: 14 amino acids. Germline-derived CDR1 and CDR2 are LGHDT and YNNKEL (reference sequence). The CDR3: CASSPGGKEETQYF. The CDR3 DNA sequence: TGTGCCAGCAGCCCAGGGGGGAAGGAAGAGACCCAGTACTTC.

This clonotype was recorded at least ten times. The rearrangement joins TRBV28 to TRBJ2-5, with D possibly being TRBD2 (6 bases). CDR3 length equals 16 residues. V lost 5 bases to trimming and J lost 0 bases, with 16 bases between them. The V gene's germline CDR1 is MDHEN and CDR2 SYDVKM. CDR3 bases: TGTGCCAGCAGTCCTATCGGGGCGGGAAACCAAGAGACCCAGTACTTC. Its translation: CASSPIGAGNQETQYF.